The rows below give T cell receptor beta chains drawn from one sample of a study of T-cell reconstitution after alpha-beta-depleted transplantation in children. TCRdb re-called the PCR reads through MiXCR, storing one row per CDR3 protein. The repertoire has about 360,000 distinct CDR3 sequences, 13% of them found once; the top ten carry about 4.5%. This material consisted of PBMCs, taken from the stem cell graft. These receptors were obtained from a human donor who donated a stem cell graft to a child with Fanconi anemia. CDR3s include the opening cysteine and the closing phenylalanine or tryptophan. Fields, in order: V gene, J gene, D gene, clone size, CDR3 DNA, CDR3 protein. The D gene is left open where the match is weak. Only part of the rows carry a size: once, few, many, or a class if the clone is expanded.

V: TRBV6-2/TRBV6-3
J: TRBJ1-1
D: .
size: .
DNA: TGTGCCAGCTCCCGGGGGGACGCTGAAGCTTTCTTT
CDR3: CASSRGDAEAFF

V: TRBV7-8
J: TRBJ2-1
D: .
size: few
DNA: TGTGCCAGCAGCCGTCCTCGGGGGAAGGAGCAGTTCTTC
CDR3: CASSRPRGKEQFF

V: TRBV18
J: TRBJ1-2
D: TRBD1
size: many
DNA: TGTGCCAGCTCACCAGGGACAGGTCCTACGAGTGGCTACACCTTC
CDR3: CASSPGTGPTSGYTF

V: TRBV12-3/TRBV12-4
J: TRBJ2-3
D: TRBD1
size: .
DNA: TGTGCCAGCAGTCTCTCCGCCGGGACAGGGGGCCCCACAGATACGCAGTATTTT
CDR3: CASSLSAGTGGPTDTQYF

V: TRBV12-3/TRBV12-4
J: TRBJ2-1
D: .
size: .
DNA: TGTGCCAGCTCTCGGGGGGCGACCTACAATGAGCAGTTCTTC
CDR3: CASSRGATYNEQFF

V: TRBV20-1
J: TRBJ2-2
D: .
size: .
DNA: TGCAGTGCTAGAGAGGGAATAGGAGGGGTCGGTAACGGGGAGCTGTTTTTT
CDR3: CSAREGIGGVGNGELFF

V: TRBV28
J: TRBJ2-1
D: .
size: .
DNA: TGTGCCAGCAGTTTAGCCGCACCCAATGAGCAGTTCTTC
CDR3: CASSLAAPNEQFF

V: TRBV14
J: TRBJ1-4
D: .
size: few
DNA: TGTGCCAGCAGCTCTCAGACAGAAGCGGTTGAAAAACTGTTTTTT
CDR3: CASSSQTEAVEKLFF

V: TRBV20-1
J: TRBJ1-6
D: .
size: few
DNA: TGCAGTGCTAGTGTGGCAGAGCCGACGGGATATAATTCACCCCTCCACTTT
CDR3: CSASVAEPTGYNSPLHF

V: TRBV5-1
J: TRBJ2-2
D: TRBD2
size: many
DNA: TGCGCCAGCAGCTTGACGGGGGGGTACACCGGGGAGCTGTTTTTT
CDR3: CASSLTGGYTGELFF

V: TRBV5-1
J: TRBJ2-1
D: .
size: many
DNA: TGCGCCAGCAGCTTGGGGGACGCCGAAGGTGAGCAGTTCTTC
CDR3: CASSLGDAEGEQFF

V: TRBV11-2
J: TRBJ1-2
D: .
size: .
DNA: TGTGCCAGCAGCTTAGTTGGGGGTCTAGGCTACACCTTC
CDR3: CASSLVGGLGYTF

V: TRBV9
J: TRBJ2-2
D: .
size: few
DNA: TGTGCCAGCAGCGTAGGGGCAGGAGACAACACCGGGGAGCTGTTTTTT
CDR3: CASSVGAGDNTGELFF

V: TRBV2
J: TRBJ1-1
D: .
size: many
DNA: TGTGCCACCACAGGGTCGGGTACTGAAGCTTTCTTT
CDR3: CATTGSGTEAFF

V: TRBV11-2
J: TRBJ2-7
D: .
size: .
DNA: TGTGCCAGCAGCCGAAGAGGACGGAACTACGAGCAGTACTTC
CDR3: CASSRRGRNYEQYF

V: TRBV27
J: TRBJ2-1
D: TRBD2
size: many
DNA: TGTGCCAGCAGTTTATGGGGTAGCGGGGCAACCTACAATGAGCAGTTCTTC
CDR3: CASSLWGSGATYNEQFF

V: TRBV6-2/TRBV6-3
J: TRBJ1-1
D: .
size: many
DNA: TGTGCCAGCAGTTACTCGGGAAGGGGGAACACTGAAGCTTTCTTT
CDR3: CASSYSGRGNTEAFF

V: TRBV5-1
J: TRBJ2-2
D: TRBD1
size: many
DNA: TGCGCCAGCAGCTTGAGAGGGACAGGATGGGCCGGGGAGCTGTTTTTT
CDR3: CASSLRGTGWAGELFF

V: TRBV29-1
J: TRBJ2-3
D: .
size: few
DNA: TGCAGCCTTTCCGGGGGCGATTCCAGGGATACGCAGTATTTT
CDR3: CSLSGGDSRDTQYF

V: TRBV7-8
J: TRBJ2-7
D: .
size: .
DNA: TGTGCCAGCAGCTTAGCAATGGGATTCTACGAGCAGTACTTC
CDR3: CASSLAMGFYEQYF

V: TRBV12-3/TRBV12-4
J: TRBJ1-2
D: .
size: .
DNA: TGTGCCAGCAGTTTAACCCTCGACGGATCGTATGGCTACACCTTC
CDR3: CASSLTLDGSYGYTF

V: TRBV20-1
J: TRBJ1-1
D: .
size: .
DNA: TGCAGTGCCGAAAAAGGGGCGGACACTGAAGCTTTCTTT
CDR3: CSAEKGADTEAFF

V: TRBV20-1
J: TRBJ2-3
D: TRBD2
size: .
DNA: TGCAGTGCGCGACTAGCCGGATCAGATACGCAGTATTTT
CDR3: CSARLAGSDTQYF

V: TRBV3-1
J: TRBJ2-1
D: .
size: few
DNA: TGTGCCAGCAGCCAACGCAACAGGAACAATGAGCAGTTCTTC
CDR3: CASSQRNRNNEQFF

V: TRBV4-1
J: TRBJ2-2
D: .
size: .
DNA: TGCGCCAGCAGCCCCCTTGGGAGCGCGACGAACACCGGGGAGCTGTTTTTT
CDR3: CASSPLGSATNTGELFF

V: TRBV5-5
J: TRBJ2-5
D: TRBD1
size: .
DNA: TGTGCCAGCAGCGGCGGAAGCCGGGACAGTAACCTGAAGACCCAGTACTTC
CDR3: CASSGGSRDSNLKTQYF

V: TRBV5-1
J: TRBJ2-5
D: TRBD1
size: .
DNA: TGCGCCAGCGGAACAGGGGAACGGATGGAGACCCAGTACTTC
CDR3: CASGTGERMETQYF

V: TRBV7-6
J: TRBJ2-5
D: .
size: .
DNA: TGTGCCAGCAGCCCCTCTGGGTGGCAGGTCAAAGAGACCCAGTACTTC
CDR3: CASSPSGWQVKETQYF

V: TRBV7-8
J: TRBJ2-2
D: TRBD1
size: few
DNA: TGTGCCAGCAGCTTAGTGCAGGGGGTCACCGGGGAGCTGTTTTTT
CDR3: CASSLVQGVTGELFF

V: TRBV7-8
J: TRBJ2-3
D: TRBD2
size: few
DNA: TGTGCCACAACCGGGGAGGGCCTTCCAGATACGCAGTATTTT
CDR3: CATTGEGLPDTQYF

V: TRBV24-1
J: TRBJ2-5
D: .
size: .
DNA: TGTGCCACCAGTGGAGGGGGGAATAAAGAGACCCAGTACTTC
CDR3: CATSGGGNKETQYF

V: TRBV30
J: TRBJ1-3
D: TRBD1
size: .
DNA: TGTGCCTGGAGTGTATTTTCGGGACAGGCGAGGAACACCATATATTTT
CDR3: CAWSVFSGQARNTIYF

V: TRBV6-5
J: TRBJ2-2
D: .
size: .
DNA: TGTGCCAGCAGTTACTCACGGAGCACCGGGGAGCTGTTTTTT
CDR3: CASSYSRSTGELFF

V: TRBV5-1
J: TRBJ2-7
D: .
size: .
DNA: TGCGCCAGCAGCTTGGATCCGGGGGCCTCCTACGAGCAGTACTTC
CDR3: CASSLDPGASYEQYF

V: TRBV12-3/TRBV12-4
J: TRBJ2-2
D: .
size: many
DNA: TGTGCCAGCAGTTTTTTTGGCGGGGAGCTGTTTTTT
CDR3: CASSFFGGELFF

V: TRBV5-1
J: TRBJ2-6
D: .
size: .
DNA: TGCGCCAGCAGCGATCCCCGGACACGACGCTCAGGGGCCAACGTCCTGACTTTC
CDR3: CASSDPRTRRSGANVLTF

V: TRBV5-1
J: TRBJ1-1
D: .
size: few
DNA: TGCGCCAGCAGCCTGAACGGGGCTAGCTACACTGAAGCTTTCTTT
CDR3: CASSLNGASYTEAFF

V: TRBV3-1
J: TRBJ1-2
D: .
size: many
DNA: TGTGCCAGCAGCCAAGCCAGGGGTGGCTACACCTTC
CDR3: CASSQARGGYTF

V: TRBV6-5
J: TRBJ1-1
D: .
size: .
DNA: TGTGCCAGCAGTTACTCGTCCGCGAGGTTCATGAACACTGAAGCTTTCTTT
CDR3: CASSYSSARFMNTEAFF

V: TRBV6-1
J: TRBJ1-1
D: .
size: .
DNA: TGTGCCAGCGAAAGCAGGAGGGGGGGCACTGAAGCTTTCTTT
CDR3: CASESRRGGTEAFF

V: TRBV10-3
J: TRBJ1-2
D: .
size: .
DNA: TGTGCCATCAGTTCGGACGGATCCTATGGCTACACCTTC
CDR3: CAISSDGSYGYTF

V: TRBV28
J: TRBJ1-1
D: .
size: .
DNA: TGTGCCAGCAGCTTAACCCGGTCGAACACTGAAGCTTTCTTT
CDR3: CASSLTRSNTEAFF

V: TRBV12-3/TRBV12-4
J: TRBJ2-7
D: TRBD1
size: many
DNA: TGTGCCAGCAGTCTCTCCGGGACAGGGCACTACGAGCAGTACTTC
CDR3: CASSLSGTGHYEQYF

V: TRBV19
J: TRBJ2-7
D: TRBD1
size: few
DNA: TGTGCCAGTAGCTACACAGGGGAAAGCTCCTACGAGCAGTACTTC
CDR3: CASSYTGESSYEQYF

V: TRBV4-3
J: TRBJ2-7
D: TRBD2
size: many
DNA: TGCGCCAGCAGCCGAGCGGGGGGGCCAGTCTACGAGCAGTACTTC
CDR3: CASSRAGGPVYEQYF

V: TRBV4-3
J: TRBJ2-2
D: TRBD2
size: .
DNA: TGCGCCAGCAGCCCACTATTAGCGGGGTCGAACACCGGGGAGCTGTTTTTT
CDR3: CASSPLLAGSNTGELFF

V: TRBV3-1
J: TRBJ1-1
D: TRBD1
size: .
DNA: TGTGCCAGCAGCCAAGGGACAGGGAAGAACACTGAAGCTTTCTTT
CDR3: CASSQGTGKNTEAFF

V: TRBV4-1
J: TRBJ2-5
D: .
size: few
DNA: TGCGCCAGCAGCCAAGTGGGAGCGTCCCAAGAGACCCAGTACTTC
CDR3: CASSQVGASQETQYF

V: TRBV3-1
J: TRBJ1-2
D: .
size: .
DNA: TGTGCCAGCAGCCAAGGTTTAAACCTGAACTATGGCTACACCTTC
CDR3: CASSQGLNLNYGYTF

V: TRBV7-6
J: TRBJ1-1
D: .
size: many
DNA: TGTGCCAGCAGCTTAGCCCCCGGGCCGGGGACCAGTGAAGCTTTCTTT
CDR3: CASSLAPGPGTSEAFF

V: TRBV20-1
J: TRBJ2-7
D: TRBD2
size: few
DNA: TGCAGTGCTAGAGACCTAGCGGGCTACGAGCAGTACTTC
CDR3: CSARDLAGYEQYF

V: TRBV7-8
J: TRBJ2-5
D: .
size: .
DNA: TGTGCCAGCAGCTTGAGGGGGTGGGTTTCGGAGACCCAGTACTTC
CDR3: CASSLRGWVSETQYF

V: TRBV5-1
J: TRBJ1-2
D: TRBD1
size: few
DNA: TGCGCCAGCAGCTTGAGCACACCGGGACAGGGAGGTGGCTACACCTTC
CDR3: CASSLSTPGQGGGYTF

V: TRBV5-6
J: TRBJ2-1
D: .
size: many
DNA: TGTGCCAGCAGCTCCGGGACGTCATACAATGAGCAGTTCTTC
CDR3: CASSSGTSYNEQFF

V: TRBV19
J: TRBJ1-5
D: TRBD1
size: few
DNA: TGTGCCAGTAGTGAACAGGGGAATCAGCCCCAGCATTTT
CDR3: CASSEQGNQPQHF

V: TRBV5-1
J: TRBJ2-5
D: TRBD2
size: few
DNA: TGCGCCAGCAGCTTGGACGGGGGGGCTGTTCCGGAGACCCAGTACTTC
CDR3: CASSLDGGAVPETQYF

V: TRBV5-1
J: TRBJ2-2
D: .
size: few
DNA: TGCGCCAGCAGCTTTGCAGGGGAGATCACCGGGGAGCTGTTTTTT
CDR3: CASSFAGEITGELFF

V: TRBV7-6
J: TRBJ2-7
D: .
size: many
DNA: TGTGCCAGCAGCTCGAACCGGGACGGAAACTACGAGCAGTACTTC
CDR3: CASSSNRDGNYEQYF